Described below is a single T cell receptor (beta chain) sequence and its context. Its antigen is undetermined. Unique molecular identifiers featured in how the TCRbeta library was prepared. TCRdb recomputed calls from the PCR reads with MiXCR, one row per CDR3 protein. The sample lists about 980,000 distinct CDR3 sequences, around 30% seen once, with about 28% in the top ten. The V and J ends lost 1 base and 0 bases, in that order; junction bases with no gene match: 10. This CDR3 spans 20 amino acids. These data originate in a study of T-cell reconstitution after alpha-beta-depleted transplantation in children. Study-level findings and limits: Diversity of TCRbeta at day 60 was high in some patients, arising from surviving recipient T cells and thymic progenitors. By one year post-transplant, T-cell counts and diversity largely arose from T cells that were newly produced. Several hundred expanded graft clones reportedly gave rise to the alpha-beta T cells present about two months after transplant.

The sequence was obtained from a boy under two years old who had a stem cell transplant for SCID, so the T cells may come from the graft donor. V is TRBV12-3 or TRBV12-4 and J is TRBJ2-4; 12 bases line up with TRBD1. Here the sequenced sample was PBMCs, mostly from graft donor cells, taken 360 days after TCRalphabeta/CD19-depleted stem cell transplant. The CDR3 DNA reads TGTGCCAGCAGTTTAGGCCCGGGACAGGGGGCTCCGCTAGCCAAAAACATTCAGTACTTC. This sequence encodes CASSLGPGQGAPLAKNIQYF.